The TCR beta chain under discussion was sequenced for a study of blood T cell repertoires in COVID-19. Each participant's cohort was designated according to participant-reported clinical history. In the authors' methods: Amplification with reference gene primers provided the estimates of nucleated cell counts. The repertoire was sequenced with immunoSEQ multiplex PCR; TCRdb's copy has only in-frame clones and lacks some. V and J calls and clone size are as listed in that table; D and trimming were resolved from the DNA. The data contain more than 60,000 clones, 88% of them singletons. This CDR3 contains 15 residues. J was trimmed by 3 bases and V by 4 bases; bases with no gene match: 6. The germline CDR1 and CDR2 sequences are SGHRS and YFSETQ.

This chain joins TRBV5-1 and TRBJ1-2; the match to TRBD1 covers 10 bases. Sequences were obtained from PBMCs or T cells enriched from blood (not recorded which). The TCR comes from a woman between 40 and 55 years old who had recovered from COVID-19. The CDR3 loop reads CASSDRDRGDYGYTF. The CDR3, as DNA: TGCGCCAGCAGCGACCGGGACAGGGGAGACTATGGCTACACCTTC.